Given below is one T cell receptor beta chain in context. The CDR3 totals 16 residues. V dropped 1 base and J dropped 3; count of bases not matched to a gene: 7. CDR1 and CDR2 (germline): WSHSY, SAAADI. The sample comes from a study of blood T cell repertoires in COVID-19. The protocol was immunoSEQ multiplex PCR, while the TCRdb copy is restricted to in-frame clones and leaves out a portion. The sample records hundreds of thousands of clones, 70% to 90% being singletons. Material for sequencing was PBMCs or T cells enriched from blood (not recorded which). The receptor's source is a man aged 40-55 years in a cohort exposed to, infected with or recovered from COVID-19 (not recorded which). This sequence joins TRBV10-2 and TRBJ2-7, with TRBD1 matching 9 bases. The CDR3 loop is CASSEYDRGSYYEQYF. As DNA, the CDR3 is TGCGCCAGCAGTGAGTATGACAGGGGGAGCTACTACGAGCAGTACTTC.